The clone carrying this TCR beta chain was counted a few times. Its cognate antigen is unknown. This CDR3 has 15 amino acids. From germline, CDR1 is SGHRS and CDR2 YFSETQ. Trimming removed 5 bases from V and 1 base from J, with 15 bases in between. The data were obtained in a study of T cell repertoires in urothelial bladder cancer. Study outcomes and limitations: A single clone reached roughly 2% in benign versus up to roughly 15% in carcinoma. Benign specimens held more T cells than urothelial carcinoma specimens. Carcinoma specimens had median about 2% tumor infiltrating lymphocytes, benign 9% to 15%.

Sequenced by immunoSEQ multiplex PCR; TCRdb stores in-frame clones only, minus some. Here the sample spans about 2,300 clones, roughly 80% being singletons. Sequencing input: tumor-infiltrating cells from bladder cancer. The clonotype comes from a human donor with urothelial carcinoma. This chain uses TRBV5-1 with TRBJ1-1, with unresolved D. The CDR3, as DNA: TGCGCCAGCAGTTATGGAGGAGGTGGGAACACTGAAGCTTTCTTT. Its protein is CASSYGGGGNTEAFF.